One and the same sample provided the 16 T cell receptor beta chains below, sequenced in a study of blood T cell repertoires in COVID-19. This table comes from immunoSEQ multiplex PCR, and its TCRdb copy is limited to in-frame clones, with some not included. The sample holds 330,000 or so clones, around 87% seen once. Sequencing input: PBMCs or T cells enriched from blood (not recorded which). Receptors originate from a man aged 40-49 years in a cohort exposed to, infected with or recovered from COVID-19 (not recorded which).

The rearrangement uses TRBV10-1 and TRBJ2-2; 8 bases map to TRBD1. The V segment lost 3 bases and the J segment 1 base; nucleotides outside the gene matches: 1. CDR3 length equals 15 residues. Germline V gene lookup returns CDR1 WNHNN and CDR2 SYGVQD (reference sequence). The CDR3 is CASSDGTGNTGELFF. The CDR3 bases are TGCGCCAGCAGTGACGGGACAGGGAACACCGGGGAGCTGTTTTTT.

With regard to this clone: One end of the junction fails to match germline, which may point to a read error. The V gene is TRBV2, the J gene TRBJ2-7; D uncertain. The CDR3 covers 10 residues. Germline V lookup: CDR1 SNHLY, CDR2 FYNNEI. The CDR3 DNA sequence: TGTGCCAGCACTGGGTTAGACACCAACTTC. This codes for CASTGLDTNF.

DNA for the CDR3: TGTGCCAGCAGCCAAGGGGTATCGGGTAATGAAAAACTGTTTTTT. Protein product: CASSQGVSGNEKLFF. The chain joins TRBV3-1 (or the pseudogene TRBV3-2) to TRBJ1-4; D unclear. CDR1 is LGHDT and CDR2 is YNNKEL in the germline V gene (reference sequence). The CDR3 contains 15 residues. The germline V and J ends were trimmed by 1 base and 4 bases, with 10 bases remaining between them.

CDR3 coding DNA: TGTGCCAGCAGCCGGGACACCTCTGGAAACACCATATATTTT. It specifies CASSRDTSGNTIYF. This chain links TRBV7-2 with TRBJ1-3, with TRBD1 as a possible D gene (6 bases). The germline V and J ends were trimmed by 5 bases and 0 bases, with 8 bases remaining between them. Germline CDR1 reads SGHTA; CDR2 reads FQGNSA. The CDR3 extends over 14 amino acids.

CDR3 residues: CASSLGSGISTDTQYF. DNA of the CDR3: TGCGCCAGCAGCTTGGGTAGCGGGATTAGCACAGATACGCAGTATTTT. V is TRBV5-1 and J is TRBJ2-3; 8 nucleotides match TRBD2. This CDR3 is 16 amino acids long. The junction had 3 bases not matched to a gene; V was cut back by 0 bases and J by 0 bases. CDR1 and CDR2 (germline): SGHRS, YFSETQ.

The gene calls are TRBV6-2 or TRBV6-3 and TRBJ1-2; D is unclear. Germline-derived CDR1 and CDR2 are MNHEY and SVGEGT. V dropped 6 bases and J dropped 4 bases, with 18 bases sitting between them. The CDR3 is 15 amino acids. In DNA, the CDR3 is TGTGCCAGCAGCCCTATCTCGAAGGCGGGCTATGGCTACACCTTC. Translated: CASSPISKAGYGYTF.

The chain employs TRBV6-2 or TRBV6-3 and TRBJ1-1; D gene unclear. Between the trimmed V and J ends, which lost 6 bases and 2 bases, there was a span of 13 bases. The germline V gene has CDR1 MNHEY and CDR2 SVGEGT. This CDR3 is 14 amino acids long. CDR3 sequence: CASSVKRGNTEAFF. The CDR3 bases are TGTGCCAGCAGCGTAAAGAGAGGTAACACTGAAGCTTTCTTT.

This rearrangement joins TRBV5-5 to TRBJ2-5, with D possibly being TRBD2 (7 bases). The germline CDR1 and CDR2 sequences are SGHKS and YYEKEE (reference sequence). This CDR3 contains 16 residues. Trimming took off 0 bases at V and 2 bases at J, with 14 bases between the two ends. The CDR3 is CASSLAVGGGQETQYF. The CDR3 DNA is TGTGCCAGCAGCTTGGCAGTGGGAGGGGGTCAAGAGACCCAGTACTTC.

V and J are TRBV10-3 and TRBJ1-2; 7 bases line up with TRBD1. Germline assignment: CDR1 ENHRY and CDR2 SYGVKD. Unmatched junction bases numbered 2, after V lost 5 bases and J lost 2 bases. CDR3 length: 13 amino acids. The CDR3 sequence: CAISLQGNYGYTF. The CDR3 coding sequence is TGTGCCATCAGTTTACAGGGGAACTATGGCTACACCTTC.

The chain uses TRBV27 and TRBJ2-1, with a possible D match to TRBD2 (6 bases). Germline V lookup: CDR1 MNHEY, CDR2 SMNVEV (reference sequence). The CDR3 runs to 15 residues. Between the trimmed V and J ends, which lost 6 bases and 6 bases, there was a span of 18 bases. The CDR3 DNA follows: TGTGCCAGCAGGCTAGCGTCCCTGGGGGGCAATGAGCAGTTCTTC. This sequence encodes CASRLASLGGNEQFF.

The chain is built from TRBV18 and TRBJ1-1; 7 bases are a match to TRBD1. This CDR3 is built from 14 residues. V lost 3 bases, J lost 3 bases, and 4 bases stayed unmatched. Germline-derived CDR1 and CDR2 are KGHSH and LQKENI. For the CDR3, the DNA is TGTGCCAGCTCACCGCCGGGACAGCACACTGAAGCTTTCTTT. Translated, it gives CASSPPGQHTEAFF.

The V gene is TRBV11-2, the J gene TRBJ1-4; TRBD1 agrees at 7 bases. The germline gives CDR1 SGHAT, CDR2 FQNNGV. The CDR3 contains 12 residues. J lost 15 bases, V lost 3 bases, and 7 bases had no gene match. The CDR3 loop is CASSFQQGTLFF. CDR3 DNA sequence: TGTGCCAGCAGCTTTCAACAGGGGACGTTGTTTTTT.

The chain is built from TRBV4-1 and TRBJ1-4; TRBD1 is a possible D gene (6 bases). The CDR3 loop spans 14 amino acids. CDR1 and CDR2 from the germline V gene are MGHRA and YSYEKL. V lost 6 bases to trimming and J lost 4 bases, with 12 bases between them. CDR3 sequence (DNA): TGCGCCAGCAGGGACCCGGGACATAATGAAAAACTGTTTTTT. The encoded protein is CASRDPGHNEKLFF.

V gene TRBV28 combines with J gene TRBJ2-3; a possible D gene is TRBD2 (5 bases). Germline lookup yields CDR1 MDHEN and CDR2 SYDVKM. This CDR3 comprises 14 residues. V dropped 7 bases and J dropped 6 bases, with 17 bases sitting between them. CDR3 region: CASTGLSQIDTQYF. DNA of the CDR3: TGTGCCAGCACCGGACTCTCCCAAATTGATACGCAGTATTTT.

This chain uses TRBV10-1 with TRBJ1-1; possibly TRBD1 for D (5 bases). V was trimmed by 7 bases and J by 10 bases, leaving 19 bases between them. The CDR3 sequence is 13 residues long. Germline V gene lookup returns CDR1 WNHNN and CDR2 SYGVQD (reference sequence). As DNA, the CDR3 is TGCGCCAGCAACGGGGGGTCGGATCGGGGAGCTTTCTTT. Translation gives CASNGGSDRGAFF.

The genes are TRBV29-1 and TRBJ1-1; D is unclear. CDR3 size: 12 residues. Trimming cost V 3 bases and J 0 bases, with 5 bases left between them. The germline V gene encodes CDR1 SQVTM and CDR2 ANQGSEA. The CDR3 DNA follows: TGCAGCGTTGAGAGAATGAACACTGAAGCTTTCTTT. The encoded protein is CSVERMNTEAFF.